The rows below give T cell receptor beta chains drawn from one sample of a study of T cell repertoires in cytomegalovirus infection. These TCRs are of unknown antigen specificity. In TCRdb, the reads were re-called with MiXCR into one record per CDR3 protein. The table lists around 570,000 distinct CDR3 sequences, approximately 40% of them singletons, with about 48% in the top ten. This specimen was cultured PBMCs, taken from culture after CMV antigen stimulation. Every receptor here comes from a human donor in good health (CMV status not recorded). Some clones in this sample may be carry-over from other donors' samples. The CDR3 runs from the conserved cysteine through the conserved F or W. The D gene is left open where the match is weak. Part of the rows lack a size; the others show once, few, many or a class for expanded clones.

TRBJ2-3 NA TRBD2 TRBV7-9 TGTGCCAGCAGCTTAGGGGAGCTTAGCGGGGTGAAAAACACAGATACGCAGTATTTT CASSLGELSGVKNTDTQYF
TRBJ2-1 many TRBD2 TRBV7-6 TGTGCCAGCAGCCTACCGGGACTAGCGGCCCCCAATGAGCAGTTCTTC CASSLPGLAAPNEQFF
TRBJ2-6 NA NA TRBV11-2 TGTGCCAGCAGCTCCACAGGGCTCTCTGGGGCCAACGTCCTGACTTTC CASSSTGLSGANVLTF
TRBJ1-2 few TRBD1 TRBV7-9 TGTGCCAGCAGCGGGTCGGGACAGGGCGCTGGCTACACCTTC CASSGSGQGAGYTF
TRBJ1-1 NA NA TRBV18 TGTGCCAGCTCACGTGAAAGGGGGATGAACACTGAAGCTTTCTTT CASSRERGMNTEAFF
TRBJ2-5 NA NA TRBV27 TGTGCCAGCAGAAAAATTACCCGGGAGCTCCAAGAGACCCAGTACTTC CASRKITRELQETQYF
TRBJ1-2 NA NA TRBV18 TGTGCCAGCTCACCGACAGACTATGGCTACACCTTC CASSPTDYGYTF
TRBJ2-3 NA NA TRBV6-1 TGTGCCAGCAGTCCACGCGGCTTAGATACGCAGTATTTT CASSPRGLDTQYF
TRBJ1-2 NA TRBD1 TRBV5-1 TGCGCCAGCAGCGTGGACAGGGACCCTCGAACCTTC CASSVDRDPRTF
TRBJ1-5 NA NA TRBV7-9 TGTGCCAGCAGCCGAAATATGGGTCAGCCCCAGCATTTT CASSRNMGQPQHF
TRBJ2-1 NA NA TRBV7-9 TGTGCCAGCAGCCAAGAGCTAGGCCCGAGCTCCTACAATGAGCAGTTCTTC CASSQELGPSSYNEQFF
TRBJ2-7 NA NA TRBV5-4 TGTGCCAGCAGCCGGGGACGGGACTCCTACGAGCAGTACTTC CASSRGRDSYEQYF
TRBJ2-5 NA TRBD1 TRBV20-1 TGCAGTGCTAGTACTTCCGGGACAGGGGAGGAGACCCAGTACTTC CSASTSGTGEETQYF
TRBJ2-5 few NA TRBV11-2 TGTGCCAGCACCCAGGGGGGGGCAGGGGCGTACCAAGAGACCCAGTACTTC CASTQGGAGAYQETQYF
TRBJ1-2 NA NA TRBV11-2 TGTGCCAGCAGCTTATCAAACGGGTATGGCTACACCTTC CASSLSNGYGYTF
TRBJ2-2 few TRBD2 TRBV11-2 TGTGCCAGCAGCCGGACTAGCTCGCCCCCCGGGGAGCTGTTTTTT CASSRTSSPPGELFF
TRBJ1-1 NA NA TRBV5-4 TGTGCCAGCAGCGCTCGGGGGGAAAATTACACTGAAGCTTTCTTT CASSARGENYTEAFF
TRBJ2-7 NA TRBD1 TRBV7-2 TGTGCCAGCAGCTCAAGACCGGGACAGGGACCCTACGAGCAGTACTTC CASSSRPGQGPYEQYF
TRBJ1-4 few NA TRBV7-2 TGTGCCAGCAGCTTAGGTGTGGGGGCGGGGGAAAAACTGTTTTTT CASSLGVGAGEKLFF
TRBJ1-1 NA NA TRBV11-2 TGTGCCAGCAGCTTAGTAGCCGATGCTGAAGCTTTCTTT CASSLVADAEAFF
TRBJ1-2 few TRBD1 TRBV7-2 TGTGCCAGCAGCTTATGGGGACAGGGAGCGTACTATGGCTACACCTTC CASSLWGQGAYYGYTF
TRBJ1-5 NA NA TRBV6-2/TRBV6-3 TGTGCCAGCAGTTACCCCGGCGGAGGACCCAATCAGCCCCAGCATTTT CASSYPGGGPNQPQHF
TRBJ2-5 NA NA TRBV7-6 TGTGCCAGCAGCCCCCTGGTTGGGATACAAGAGACCCAGTACTTC CASSPLVGIQETQYF
TRBJ2-7 few NA TRBV12-3/TRBV12-4 TGTGCCAGCAGGCCTACAGGATTCTACGAGCAGTACTTC CASRPTGFYEQYF
TRBJ1-2 NA NA TRBV4-1 TGCGCCAGCAGCCAACCAATACAGGGTGCCTATGGCTACACCTTC CASSQPIQGAYGYTF
TRBJ1-4 many NA TRBV7-6 TGTGCCAGCAGCTGGCTCGGGGATAGAGGGGAAAAACTGTTTTTT CASSWLGDRGEKLFF